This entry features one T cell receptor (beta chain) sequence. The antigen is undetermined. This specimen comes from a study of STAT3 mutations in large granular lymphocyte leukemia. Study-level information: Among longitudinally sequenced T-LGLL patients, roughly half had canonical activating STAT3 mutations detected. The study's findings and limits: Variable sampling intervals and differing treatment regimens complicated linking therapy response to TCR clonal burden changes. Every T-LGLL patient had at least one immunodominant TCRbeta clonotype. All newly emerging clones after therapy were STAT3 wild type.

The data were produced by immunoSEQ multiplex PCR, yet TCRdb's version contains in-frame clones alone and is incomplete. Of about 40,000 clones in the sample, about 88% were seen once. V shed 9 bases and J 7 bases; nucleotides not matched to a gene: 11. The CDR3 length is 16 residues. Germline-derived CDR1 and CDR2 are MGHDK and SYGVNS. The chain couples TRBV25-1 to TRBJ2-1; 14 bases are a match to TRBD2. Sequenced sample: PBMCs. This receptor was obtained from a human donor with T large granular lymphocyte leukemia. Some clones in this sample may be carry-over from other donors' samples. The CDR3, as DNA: TGTGCCAGGATTAACCCGGGACTAGCGGGGGCTAATGAGCAGTTCTTC. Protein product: CARINPGLAGANEQFF.